These 32 T cell receptor beta chains were all obtained from the same sample, sequenced in a study of T cell repertoires in cytomegalovirus infection. For these receptors, no antigen is known. TCRdb passed the reads through MiXCR, listing each CDR3 protein once. The sample consists of a few hundred thousand distinct CDR3 sequences, around a third of them appearing once. Material: cultured PBMCs, obtained from culture after CMV antigen stimulation. These receptors were obtained from a human donor in good health (CMV status not recorded). Some clones in this sample may be carry-over from other donors' samples.

The chain is built from TRBV7-6 and TRBJ2-1; maybe TRBD2 (5 bases). The CDR3 length is 13 residues. Germline assignment: CDR1 SGHVS and CDR2 FNYEAQ. Trimming pared 5 bases from V and 8 bases from J, leaving 13 bases between. The CDR3, as DNA: TGTGCCAGCAGCCTTCGGGGAGTCCATGAGCAGTTCTTC. Its translation is CASSLRGVHEQFF.

This clonotype was found many times. The chain carries TRBV7-9 and TRBJ1-4; 8 bases are a match to TRBD1. CDR3 length: 14 residues. After removal of 5 bases from V and 8 bases from J, the junction contained 7 bases not matched to a gene. CDR1 and CDR2 (germline): SEHNR, FQNEAQ (reference sequence). DNA for the CDR3: TGTGCCAGCAGCCCAGGACAGGGCCCAGAAAAACTGTTTTTT. Translated: CASSPGQGPEKLFF.

V gene TRBV24-1 combines with J gene TRBJ2-1; D unresolved. Trimming shortened V by 3 bases and J by 5 bases, and 10 bases separated the two germline ends. Germline V gene sequence: CDR1 KGHDR, CDR2 SFDVKD. This CDR3 comprises 14 residues. CDR3 sequence (DNA): TGTGCCACCAGTGATCCTGGACGCAACAATGAGCAGTTCTTC. This gives the protein CATSDPGRNNEQFF.

The rearrangement links TRBV5-1 to TRBJ2-1; 12 nucleotides agree with TRBD1. The junction had 4 bases not matched to a gene; V was cut back by 4 bases and J by 2 bases. This CDR3 region has 16 residues. Germline CDR1 reads SGHRS; CDR2 reads YFSETQ. The CDR3 protein is CASSAGQGATYNEQFF. In DNA form, the CDR3 reads TGCGCCAGCAGCGCGGGACAGGGGGCCACCTACAATGAGCAGTTCTTC.

The V gene is TRBV7-8, the J gene TRBJ1-1, with D possibly TRBD1 on 6 matching bases. Trimming pared 2 bases from V and 4 bases from J, leaving 8 bases between. Germline CDR1 and CDR2: SGHVS and FQNEAQ. There are 13 residues in the CDR3. CDR3 sequence: CASSLNRVTEAFF. The DNA for the CDR3 is TGTGCCAGCAGCTTAAACAGGGTCACTGAAGCTTTCTTT.

This rearrangement joins TRBV7-6 to TRBJ1-2, with no clear D. CDR3 length equals 12 residues. CDR1 is SGHVS and CDR2 is FNYEAQ in the germline V gene. V lost 5 bases, J lost 4 bases, and 8 bases lay in between. The CDR3 reads CASSPFTYGYTF. The CDR3 bases are TGTGCCAGCAGCCCTTTTACCTATGGCTACACCTTC. Full variable domain (remainder filled in from reference TRBV7-6 and TRBJ1-2): GAGVSQSPRYKVTKRGQDVALRCDPISGHVSLYWYRQALGQGPEFLTYFNYEAQQDKSGLPNDRFSAERPEGSISTLTIQRTEQRDSAMYRCASSPFTYGYTFGSGTRLTVV.

The V call is TRBV7-9, the J call TRBJ2-2; D not resolved. V lost 6 bases and J lost 1, with 9 bases in between. The germline V gene has CDR1 SEHNR and CDR2 FQNEAQ (reference sequence). The CDR3 is 14 residues long. This chain's CDR3 is CASSPRRNTGELFF. The CDR3 DNA is TGTGCCAGCAGTCCAAGACGGAACACCGGGGAGCTGTTTTTT. The full variable domain, its missing parts supplied by reference TRBV7-9 and TRBJ2-2, is DTGVSQNPRHKITKRGQNVTFRCDPISEHNRLYWYRQTLGQGPEFLTYFQNEAQLEKSRLLSDRFSAERPKGSFSTLEIQRTEQGDSAMYLCASSPRRNTGELFFGEGSRLTVL.

The V gene is TRBV6-5, the J gene TRBJ2-3, with 8 bases lining up with TRBD1. Germline V gene sequence: CDR1 MNHEY, CDR2 SVGAGI. J was trimmed by 4 bases and V by 5 bases; bases with no gene match: 8. CDR3 size: 15 residues. The CDR3 sequence is CASSRTGYSADTQYF. In DNA form, the CDR3 reads TGTGCCAGCAGTCGGACAGGGTATAGCGCAGATACGCAGTATTTT.

This clonotype was observed a few times. CDR3 in DNA: TGTGCCTGGAGTGTAAGTCGGAGCTCCTACGAGCAGTACTTC. It translates to CAWSVSRSSYEQYF. V and J are TRBV30 and TRBJ2-7, with D hard to call. Germline loops: CDR1 GTSNPN, CDR2 SVGIG (reference sequence). V lost 0 bases, J lost 0 bases, and 9 bases lay in between. The CDR3 sequence is 14 residues long.

This clonotype was seen a handful of times. The genes are TRBV7-2 and TRBJ1-1; TRBD1 agrees at 7 bases. The germline V gene has CDR1 SGHTA and CDR2 FQGNSA. V shed 1 base and J 0 bases; nucleotides not matched to a gene: 2. The CDR3 loop spans 15 amino acids. DNA of the CDR3: TGTGCCAGCAGCTTAGGAGGGGGCCTGAACACTGAAGCTTTCTTT. Translation gives CASSLGGGLNTEAFF. The entire variable domain, with the rest obtained from reference TRBV7-2 and TRBJ1-1, is as follows: GAGVSQSPSNKVTEKGKDVELRCDPISGHTALYWYRQSLGQGLEFLIYFQGNSAPDKSGLPSDRFSAERTGGSVSTLTIQRTQQEDSAVYLCASSLGGGLNTEAFFGQGTRLTVV.

This clonotype was found many times. This rearrangement joins TRBV10-3 to TRBJ1-2; perhaps TRBD1 as D (5 bases). CDR1 and CDR2 from the germline V gene are ENHRY and SYGVKD. Trimming removed 8 bases from V and 4 bases from J, with 17 bases in between. The CDR3 is made up of 14 amino acids. DNA of the CDR3: TGTGCCATCGCCCAGGGATCCTTTGGCTATGGCTACACCTTC. It specifies CAIAQGSFGYGYTF.

In its sample, this clonotype was seen many times. The chain links TRBV7-8 to TRBJ1-3; D gene ambiguous. The CDR3 is 16 amino acids. CDR1 and CDR2 (germline): SGHVS, FQNEAQ. Trimming cost V 2 bases and J 0 bases, with 11 bases left between them. CDR3 sequence reads: CASSLLGMSSGNTIYF. CDR3 in DNA: TGTGCCAGCAGCTTATTGGGGATGAGCTCTGGAAACACCATATATTTT.

This clonotype showed up just a few times. This sequence joins TRBV7-3 and TRBJ2-3; perhaps TRBD2 as D (5 bases). In germline, CDR1 is SGHTA, CDR2 FQGTGA. The CDR3 sequence is 16 residues long. V was clipped by 5 bases and J by 2 bases, with 17 bases between them. CDR3 in DNA: TGTGCCAGCAGCCCGGGGAGTAACAGATACACAGATACGCAGTATTTT. Translated: CASSPGSNRYTDTQYF.

This chain links TRBV7-9 with TRBJ2-3, with D perhaps TRBD1 (7 bases). CDR3 size: 16 residues. V was pared by 2 bases and J by 0 bases, with 12 bases between. Germline V gene lookup returns CDR1 SEHNR and CDR2 FQNEAQ (reference sequence). The CDR3 DNA follows: TGTGCCAGCAGCTTATACAGGGGACTCAGCACAGATACGCAGTATTTT. Protein product: CASSLYRGLSTDTQYF.

The chain joins TRBV6-1 to TRBJ2-7; 7 bases map to TRBD1. After removal of 5 bases from V and 2 bases from J, the junction contained 9 bases not matched to a gene. CDR1 and CDR2 (germline): MNHNS, SASEGT. The CDR3 extends over 15 amino acids. CDR3 protein: CASSYNRGFTYEQYV. The CDR3 DNA reads as TGTGCCAGCAGTTACAACAGGGGCTTCACCTACGAGCAGTACGTC.

This clonotype was picked up a small number of times. The chain couples TRBV7-8 to TRBJ2-5, with 7 bases identical to TRBD2. The CDR3 runs to 16 residues. V lost 0 bases to trimming and J lost 2 bases; unmatched junction nucleotides: 6. Germline values: CDR1 SGHVS, CDR2 FQNEAQ. The CDR3 nucleotides are TGTGCCAGCAGCTTAGCGAGGGCTAGCGGTCAAGAGACCCAGTACTTC. Amino acid sequence: CASSLARASGQETQYF. Drawing the rest from reference TRBV7-8 and TRBJ2-5, the complete variable domain is GAGVSQSPRYKVAKRGQDVALRCDPISGHVSLFWYQQALGQGPEFLTYFQNEAQLDKSGLPSDRFFAERPEGSVSTLKIQRTQQEDSAVYLCASSLARASGQETQYFGPGTRLLVL.

This clonotype has more than one count but fewer than ten. This chain connects TRBV6-2 or TRBV6-3 to TRBJ2-2, with D unresolved. The CDR3 consists of 17 residues. Looked up from germline, CDR1 is MNHEY and CDR2 is SVGEGT. Trimming stripped 2 bases from V and 1 base from J, with 14 bases between. CDR3 nucleotide sequence: TGTGCCAGCAGTTACCCCTTCGACATTCTGAACACCGGGGAGCTGTTTTTT. It encodes CASSYPFDILNTGELFF.

This clonotype was observed at least ten times. The V call is TRBV7-9, the J call TRBJ2-1; either TRBD1 or TRBD2 may fit D (5 bases each). The germline V gene encodes CDR1 SEHNR and CDR2 FQNEAQ (reference sequence). This CDR3 region has 16 residues. Trimming left V 5 bases short and J 4 bases short, with 18 bases between. The CDR3 bases are TGTGCCAGCAGCCCCCCCTTGGGACCAGGGTACAATGAGCAGTTCTTC. Protein: CASSPPLGPGYNEQFF. Full variable domain (missing parts from reference TRBV7-9 and TRBJ2-1): DTGVSQNPRHKITKRGQNVTFRCDPISEHNRLYWYRQTLGQGPEFLTYFQNEAQLEKSRLLSDRFSAERPKGSFSTLEIQRTEQGDSAMYLCASSPPLGPGYNEQFFGPGTRLTVL.

This clonotype was recorded a few times. The chain joins TRBV7-2 to TRBJ2-1; 10 nucleotides match TRBD2. The V gene end was trimmed by 1 base and the J gene end by 9 bases; junction bases not matched to a gene: 6. Germline-derived CDR1 and CDR2 are SGHTA and FQGNSA. The CDR3 contains 15 residues. CDR3 sequence: CASSLEASGRSEQFF. The CDR3 bases are TGTGCCAGCAGCTTAGAGGCTAGCGGGAGAAGTGAGCAGTTCTTC.

This clonotype was observed a handful of times. The chain combines TRBV6-2 or TRBV6-3 with TRBJ1-5, with D hard to call. V dropped 0 bases and J dropped 1 base, with 4 bases sitting between them. CDR1 is MNHEY and CDR2 is SVGEGT in the germline V gene. The CDR3 length is 14 residues. The CDR3 region has the DNA TGTGCCAGCAGTTACTCGTCCAGCAATCAGCCCCAGCATTTT. This sequence encodes CASSYSSSNQPQHF.

This clonotype appeared a few times. The rearrangement links TRBV7-9 to TRBJ1-4; TRBD1 aligns across 10 bases. Germline V gene data show CDR1 as SEHNR and CDR2 as FQNEAQ (reference sequence). V was pared by 1 base and J by 6 bases, with 2 bases of the junction left unmatched. The CDR3 covers 15 residues. CDR3 nucleotides: TGTGCCAGCAGCTTAGATGGGACAGGGGATGAAAAACTGTTTTTT. Translated, it gives CASSLDGTGDEKLFF.

This clonotype was detected only a few times. The chain employs TRBV20-1 and TRBJ2-5, with 7 nucleotides matching TRBD1. CDR3 length equals 12 residues. The junction had 6 bases not matched to a gene; V was cut back by 6 bases and J by 5 bases. The germline V gene encodes CDR1 DFQATT and CDR2 SNEGSKA (reference sequence). The chain's CDR3 is CSADDREETQYF. As DNA, the CDR3 is TGCAGTGCCGATGACAGGGAGGAGACCCAGTACTTC.

In DNA, the CDR3 is TGTGCCAGCAGTTCCGGACCTATTTTACGCGATGAGCAGTTCTTC. Translating gives CASSSGPILRDEQFF. This chain joins TRBV6-2 or TRBV6-3 and TRBJ2-1, with D hard to call. In germline, CDR1 is MNHEY, CDR2 SVGEGT. V lost 4 bases, J lost 8 bases, and 18 bases lay in between. The CDR3 is 15 residues long.

The rearrangement joins TRBV24-1 to TRBJ2-1; the match to TRBD1 covers 7 bases. Trimming took 4 bases from V and 9 from J; bases not matched to a gene: 5. CDR1 and CDR2 from the germline V gene are KGHDR and SFDVKD. This CDR3 has 13 residues. This CDR3 reads CATSEWDSIEQFF. CDR3 nucleotides: TGTGCCACCAGTGAATGGGACAGTATTGAGCAGTTCTTC.

This clonotype was found a few times. The chain recombines TRBV7-8 with TRBJ2-5; maybe TRBD1 (5 bases). The V gene lost 1 base and the J gene lost 3 bases, with 15 bases spanning the gap. This CDR3 is built from 16 residues. Germline V gene lookup returns CDR1 SGHVS and CDR2 FQNEAQ. The CDR3 sequence: CASSLDRGAGKETQYF. The CDR3 bases are TGTGCCAGCAGCTTAGATCGTGGGGCCGGTAAAGAGACCCAGTACTTC.

The rearrangement links TRBV7-9 to TRBJ2-6; possibly TRBD2 for D (7 bases). V was cut by 3 bases and J by 1 base, with 13 bases left in between. There are 17 residues in the CDR3. CDR1 is SEHNR and CDR2 is FQNEAQ in the germline V gene (reference sequence). Here the CDR3 reads CASSFGGLGSGANVLTF. Here the CDR3 DNA reads TGTGCCAGCAGCTTCGGGGGGCTCGGATCTGGGGCCAACGTCCTGACTTTC.

In this sample, this clonotype turned up a few times. The V call is TRBV6-1, the J call TRBJ2-7, with TRBD1 matching over 11 bases. The CDR3 loop spans 16 amino acids. Trimming took 7 bases from V and 2 from J; bases not matched to a gene: 10. The V gene's germline CDR1 is MNHNS and CDR2 SASEGT. The CDR3 loop is CASNGRGQGAPYEQYV. CDR3 nucleotide sequence: TGTGCCAGCAATGGTCGAGGACAGGGGGCCCCCTACGAGCAGTACGTC.

The chain carries TRBV6-5 and TRBJ2-3, with D possibly being TRBD1 or TRBD2 (6 bases each). Germline V CDR1 and CDR2: MNHEY, SVGAGI. This CDR3 contains 17 residues. The V gene lost 2 bases and the J gene lost 5 bases, with 20 bases spanning the gap. The CDR3 nucleotides read TGTGCCAGCAGTTACGGAAGGGGGGCTAGAACGGGAGATACGCAGTATTTT. It is translated as CASSYGRGARTGDTQYF.

The genes are TRBV19 and TRBJ2-5, with 7 bases aligning to TRBD2. Per germline, CDR1 LNHDA and CDR2 SQIVND (reference sequence). Trimming took 3 bases from V and 5 from J; bases not matched to a gene: 6. The CDR3 covers 14 residues. The CDR3 protein is CASSIMAGVETQYF. CDR3 in DNA: TGTGCCAGTAGTATTATGGCGGGAGTGGAGACCCAGTACTTC.

The gene calls are TRBV30 and TRBJ1-1; D ambiguous. CDR3 length: 14 residues. The V gene lost 2 bases and the J gene lost 1 base, with 11 bases spanning the gap. Germline CDR1 reads GTSNPN; CDR2 reads SVGIG (reference sequence). In DNA form, the CDR3 reads TGTGCCTGGAGTCAACTTACACAGAACACTGAAGCTTTCTTT. The encoded protein is CAWSQLTQNTEAFF.

This clonotype showed up many times. The V call is TRBV7-2, the J call TRBJ2-6, with D maybe TRBD1 (6 bases). The length of the CDR3 is 16 residues. The ends were cut back, 6 bases at V and 2 bases at J, with 14 bases in the middle. Germline V CDR1 and CDR2: SGHTA, FQGNSA. The CDR3: CASRPSRTAGANVLTF. As DNA, the CDR3 is TGTGCCAGCAGGCCTAGTCGGACAGCTGGGGCCAACGTCCTGACTTTC. The variable domain in full, completed from reference TRBV7-2 and TRBJ2-6, reads GAGVSQSPSNKVTEKGKDVELRCDPISGHTALYWYRQSLGQGLEFLIYFQGNSAPDKSGLPSDRFSAERTGGSVSTLTIQRTQQEDSAVYLCASRPSRTAGANVLTFGAGSRLTVL.

V is TRBV27 and J is TRBJ2-4; TRBD1 is a possible D gene (5 bases). The V gene's germline CDR1 is MNHEY and CDR2 SMNVEV (reference sequence). V dropped 5 bases and J dropped 5 bases, with 7 bases sitting between them. The CDR3 runs 12 residues. CDR3 nucleotides: TGTGCCAGCAGTACGACAGAAAACATTCAGTACTTC. Translated, it gives CASSTTENIQYF.